This entry concerns a single T cell receptor (beta chain). There is no known antigen for this receptor. No much larger clone is present one base from it, and per-base qualities are unavailable. Library preparation employed 5' RACE. TCRdb records NextSeq 500 as the sequencer. In the TCR library protocol, a unique molecular identifier was attached to each TCR cDNA molecule so that PCR and sequencing errors could be corrected. On the authors' methods: Decombinator tools were used for TCR identification, UMI-based error correction and CDR3 extraction. TCRs above a frequency of 2 per 1,000, corresponding to the top 1% of the tumor frequency distribution, were defined as expanded. Renyi diversity was calculated using the R vegan package after each repertoire was subsampled 100 times to 5,000 TCRs. CDR3 similarity networks were built from amino acid triplet string-kernel similarity, connecting CDR3s with pairwise similarity above 0.82. TCRdb itself trimmed the public reads at Q25 with fastp, ran MiXCR and retained productive beta chains. For every CDR3 protein sequence, its rows merge into one entry that carries the most common genes and DNA. The authors' filters were not applied to this entry. This sample has some 70,000 distinct CDR3 sequences in its table, and roughly 13% of those were observed once. The ten largest clones represent roughly 6.7% of the sample.

Measured from the cysteine to the phenylalanine, the CDR3 is 15 residues long. Only CDR3 DNA remains: 45 bases, in frame from the first base. Germline trimming amounts to 6 bases on V and 5 bases on J, with 14 as the count of junction bases outside the gene matches. The germline V gene supplies CDR1 SQVTM and CDR2 ANQGSEA. This record comes from a study of spatial heterogeneity in lung cancer (dated by TCRdb to 2018 to 2020). About the investigation overall: More beta-chain than alpha-chain transcripts were consistently detected, likely reflecting higher beta-chain transcript abundance. In the raw uncorrected reads, each unique combination of TCR and UMI appeared more than ten times on average. In non-small cell lung cancer, the study quantitatively compared TCR alpha and beta repertoires across several tumor regions, matched nontumor lung, and blood. Nonsynonymous mutation counts, determined by whole-exome sequencing of tumor tissue, were related to TCR repertoire features. Both alpha and beta chains were TCR-sequenced in samples taken at surgery, namely 220 tumor regions, around 64 matched nontumor lung samples and approximately 51 PBMC samples. Study-wide findings and limitations: Confirming at a functional level the hypothesis that regional TCRs recognize regional mutations was considered to require additional single-cell paired TCR alpha and beta sequencing. Ubiquitous expanded tumor TCRs were found in blood more often at tumor resection than at routine follow-up.

Taken with the paper, the label for time point translates to: sample taken at primary tumor resection. TCR sequencing used whole RNA extracted from tumor and nontumor lung tissue, or from cryopreserved PBMC samples, without cell sorting. The donors were about 65 patients from the lung TRACERx cohort who had early-stage, untreated non-small cell lung cancer. Only patients for whom sufficient RNA was available from at least two tumor regions were selected for TCR sequencing. The material was PBMCs, obtained at surgery. This clonotype originated in a male donor with early-stage non-small cell lung cancer. The chain is made from TRBV29-1 and TRBJ2-3; 7 middle bases align to TRBD1. The CDR3 reads CSVQEQGIREDTQYF. The bases are TGCAGCGTACAAGAACAGGGGATAAGGGAAGATACGCAGTATTTT.